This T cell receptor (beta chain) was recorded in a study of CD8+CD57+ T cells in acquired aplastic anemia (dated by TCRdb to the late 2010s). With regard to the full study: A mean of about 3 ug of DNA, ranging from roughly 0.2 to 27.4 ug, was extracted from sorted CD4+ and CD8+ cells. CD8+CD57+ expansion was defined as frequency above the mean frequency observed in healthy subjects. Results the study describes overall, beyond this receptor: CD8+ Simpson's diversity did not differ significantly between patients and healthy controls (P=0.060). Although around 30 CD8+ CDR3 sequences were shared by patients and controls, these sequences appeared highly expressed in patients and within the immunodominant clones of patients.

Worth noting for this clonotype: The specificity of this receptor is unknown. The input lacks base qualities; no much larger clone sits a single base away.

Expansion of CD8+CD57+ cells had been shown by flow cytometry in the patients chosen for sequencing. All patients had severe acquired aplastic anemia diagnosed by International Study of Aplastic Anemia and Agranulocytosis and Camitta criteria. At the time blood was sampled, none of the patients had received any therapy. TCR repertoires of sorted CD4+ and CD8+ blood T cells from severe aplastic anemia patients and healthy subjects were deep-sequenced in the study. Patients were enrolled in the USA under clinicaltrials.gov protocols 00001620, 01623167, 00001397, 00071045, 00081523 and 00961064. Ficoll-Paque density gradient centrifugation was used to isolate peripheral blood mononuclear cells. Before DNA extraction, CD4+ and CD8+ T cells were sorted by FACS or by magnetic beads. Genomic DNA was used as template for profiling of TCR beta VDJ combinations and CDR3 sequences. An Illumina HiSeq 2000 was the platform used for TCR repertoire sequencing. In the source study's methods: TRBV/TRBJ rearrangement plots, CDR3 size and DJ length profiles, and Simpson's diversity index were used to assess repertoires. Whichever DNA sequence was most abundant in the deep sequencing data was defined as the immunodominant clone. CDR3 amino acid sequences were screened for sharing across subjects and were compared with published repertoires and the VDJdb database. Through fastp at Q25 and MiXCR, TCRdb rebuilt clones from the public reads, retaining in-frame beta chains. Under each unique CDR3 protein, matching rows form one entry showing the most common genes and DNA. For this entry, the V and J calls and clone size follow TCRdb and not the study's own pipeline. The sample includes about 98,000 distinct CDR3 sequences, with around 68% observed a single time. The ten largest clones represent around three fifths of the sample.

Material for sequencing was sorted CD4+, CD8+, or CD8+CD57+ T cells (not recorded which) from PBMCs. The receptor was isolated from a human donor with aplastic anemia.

The DNA sequence follows: TGTGCCAGCACCCCCCCCGAAGGGCAGGAAAGGACTGAAGCTTTCTTT. The encoded protein is CASTPPEGQERTEAFF. The V and J genes are TRBV11-2 and TRBJ1-1; the D gene cannot be resolved reliably. The V end loses 7 bases and the J end loses 5 bases, and a stretch of 23 bases separates them. In the germline V gene, CDR1 corresponds to SGHAT and CDR2 to FQNNGV. The CDR3 goes from the cysteine to the phenylalanine over 16 residues. The retained sequence is limited to the CDR3, 48 bases, with the frame set at the first base.